The source of this T cell receptor (beta chain) is a study of blood T cell repertoires in COVID-19. Study-wide background: The United States, Italy and Spain supplied acute and convalescent COVID-19 samples.

The cohort comprised adults aged 18 to 89 years residing in around 25 US areas. Cohorts were determined from participant-reported clinical history. The protocol was immunoSEQ multiplex PCR, while the TCRdb copy is restricted to in-frame clones and leaves out a portion. The sample yields approximately 220,000 clones, roughly 89% seen once. V lost 1 base, J lost 1 base, and 7 bases stayed unmatched. Germline loops: CDR1 LGHDT, CDR2 YNNKEL (reference sequence). CDR3 size: 17 residues. The sequence came from a woman aged 25 to 39 with acute COVID-19. The sequencing input was PBMCs or T cells enriched from blood (not recorded which). The chain joins TRBV3-1 (or the pseudogene TRBV3-2) to TRBJ2-7; the match to TRBD1 covers 10 bases. The CDR3 coding sequence is TGTGCCAGCAGCCAAGGGTTGCCGGGACAGGGGTCCTACGAGCAGTACTTC. It encodes CASSQGLPGQGSYEQYF.